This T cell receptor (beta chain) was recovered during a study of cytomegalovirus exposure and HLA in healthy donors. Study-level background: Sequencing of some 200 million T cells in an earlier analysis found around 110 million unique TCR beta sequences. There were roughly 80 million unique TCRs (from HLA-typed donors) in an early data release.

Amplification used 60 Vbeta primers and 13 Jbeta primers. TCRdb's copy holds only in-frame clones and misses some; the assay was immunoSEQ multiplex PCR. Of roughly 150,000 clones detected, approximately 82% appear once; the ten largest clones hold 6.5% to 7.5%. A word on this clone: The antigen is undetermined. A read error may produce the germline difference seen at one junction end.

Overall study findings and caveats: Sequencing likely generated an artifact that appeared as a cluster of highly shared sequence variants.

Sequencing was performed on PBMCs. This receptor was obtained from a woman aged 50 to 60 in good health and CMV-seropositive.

The CDR3 coding sequence is TGTTCCAGCAGCTTGGTAGATAGCCCCGAACCGTACAATGAGCAGTTCTTC. Amino acid sequence: CSSSLVDSPEPYNEQFF. The chain links TRBV7-9 to TRBJ2-1, with D unresolved. The CDR3 has 17 amino acids. CDR1 is SEHNR and CDR2 is FQNEAQ in the germline V gene (reference sequence).